These 27 T cell receptor beta chains were all obtained from the same sample, sequenced in a study of read filtering for tumor transcriptome and immune sequencing. This library used roughly 370 ng RNA and molecular barcoded adaptors spanning alpha/delta and beta/gamma chains. TCRdb reanalysed the reads using MiXCR and keeps one entry per CDR3 protein. In the table there are over 50,000 distinct CDR3 sequences, 15% to 25% of which are singletons. Sequencing was carried out using a population of CD138-negative cells sorted from bone marrow. The receptors stem from a donor at least 40 years old with multiple myeloma.

This clonotype was picked up many times. The chain recombines TRBV7-3 with TRBJ2-3, with 7 nucleotides matching TRBD2. The CDR3 has 16 amino acids. Germline loops: CDR1 SGHTA, CDR2 FQGTGA. V was clipped by 4 bases and J by 2 bases; unmatched bases: 9. The CDR3 sequence is CASSSQGGRITDTQYF. CDR3 nucleotide sequence: TGTGCCAGCAGCTCCCAGGGCGGGAGAATCACAGATACGCAGTATTTT.

This clonotype was observed at least ten times. The chain carries TRBV11-1 and TRBJ2-1, with D possibly being TRBD1 (6 bases). Germline CDR1 reads SGHAT; CDR2 reads FQDESV (reference sequence). V lost 5 bases and J 5 bases, leaving 13 bases between the germline ends. This CDR3 contains 14 residues. The CDR3 DNA reads as TGTGCCAGCAGCCCCAGGGGCGGAAACAATGAGCAGTTCTTC. It specifies CASSPRGGNNEQFF.

This clonotype was picked up many times. The gene calls are TRBV29-1 and TRBJ2-5; unclear D gene. Trimming took off 4 bases at V and 2 bases at J, with 8 bases between the two ends. Germline assignment: CDR1 SQVTM and CDR2 ANQGSEA. The CDR3 consists of 12 residues. The chain's CDR3 is CSVGTDQETQYF. The DNA of the CDR3 is TGCAGCGTTGGGACGGATCAAGAGACCCAGTACTTC.

As concerns this clonotype: A much more abundant neighbour one base away suggests this may be a read error. This chain joins TRBV20-1 and TRBJ1-2; D uncertain. From germline, CDR1 is DFQATT and CDR2 SNEGSKA (reference sequence). This CDR3 is built from 13 residues. Trimming pared 0 bases from V and 3 bases from J, leaving 8 bases between. The CDR3 reads CSAREIGDYGYTF. The CDR3, as DNA: TGCAGTGCTAGAGAGATCGGTGACTATGGCTACACCTTC.

This clonotype was counted ten times or more. The chain combines TRBV3-1 with TRBJ1-5; D not certain. The CDR3 is 14 amino acids. Trimming cost V 1 base and J 1 base, with 5 bases left between them. Germline V CDR1 and CDR2: LGHDT, YNNKEL (reference sequence). The CDR3 bases are TGTGCCAGCAGCCAAGCTCCCAGCAATCAGCCCCAGCATTTT. It yields the protein CASSQAPSNQPQHF.

In its sample, this clonotype was seen once. The CDR3 ends on some other residue instead of the conserved phenylalanine or tryptophan, so this is likely a read error. This rearrangement joins TRBV20-1 to TRBJ2-1; D is possibly TRBD1 (6 bases). Germline lookup yields CDR1 DFQATT and CDR2 SNEGSKA (reference sequence). The CDR3 is made up of 11 amino acids. The V end lost 6 bases, the J end lost 8 bases, and 11 bases lay between the germline ends. Here the CDR3 reads CSAQGFDEQFL. In DNA, the CDR3 is TGCAGTGCCCAGGGGTTCGATGAGCAGTTCCTG.

This clonotype was observed at least ten times. CDR3: CSASDRSDTQYF. For the CDR3, the DNA is TGCAGTGCTAGTGATCGATCAGATACGCAGTATTTT. The V gene is TRBV20-1, the J gene TRBJ2-3; D remains unclear. This CDR3 is built from 12 residues. V was clipped by 3 bases and J by 4 bases, with 8 bases between them. Germline V lookup: CDR1 DFQATT, CDR2 SNEGSKA (reference sequence).

This clonotype was observed many times. CDR3 loop: CSVGASGLQETQYF. The CDR3 DNA reads TGCAGCGTTGGGGCTAGCGGGCTCCAAGAGACCCAGTACTTC. V usage is TRBV29-1 and J usage is TRBJ2-5; 8 bases are a match to TRBD2. The CDR3 consists of 14 residues. Germline CDR1 reads SQVTM; CDR2 reads ANQGSEA. After removal of 4 bases from V and 1 base from J, the junction contained 5 bases not matched to a gene.

This clonotype was recorded many times. The chain recombines TRBV6-2 or TRBV6-3 with TRBJ2-5, with D possibly called TRBD1 or TRBD2 (5 bases each). The germline V and J ends were trimmed by 2 bases and 2 bases, with 9 bases remaining between them. CDR3 size: 14 residues. Looked up from germline, CDR1 is MNHEY and CDR2 is SVGEGT. The CDR3 loop reads CASSYEGRQETQYF. CDR3 nucleotides: TGTGCCAGCAGTTACGAGGGGCGACAAGAGACCCAGTACTTC.

This clonotype was found a few times. The rearrangement links TRBV20-1 to TRBJ2-3; a weak D match, TRBD2 (6 bases). The CDR3 runs to 14 residues. Germline V gene sequence: CDR1 DFQATT, CDR2 SNEGSKA (reference sequence). V lost 3 bases and J lost 3, with 13 bases in between. In DNA, the CDR3 is TGCAGTGCTAGGGAGGGGCACGGTACAGATACGCAGTATTTT. This codes for CSAREGHGTDTQYF.

This clonotype was counted at least ten times. The CDR3 region has the DNA TGCAGCGGGGGGGGCCCCATGAACACTGAAGCTTTCTTT. Protein: CSGGGPMNTEAFF. The chain uses TRBV29-1 and TRBJ1-1; D is possibly TRBD1 (6 bases). CDR1 and CDR2 from the germline V gene are SQVTM and ANQGSEA. CDR3 length equals 13 residues. Trimming removed 7 bases from V and 0 bases from J, with 12 bases in between.

This clonotype was seen a handful of times. The V gene is TRBV2, the J gene TRBJ1-5; D is unclear. CDR3 length equals 13 residues. Germline values: CDR1 SNHLY, CDR2 FYNNEI. V lost 3 bases and J lost 2, with 5 bases in between. The CDR3 sequence: CASSDNRNQPQHF. The CDR3 nucleotides read TGTGCCAGCAGTGACAATCGCAATCAGCCCCAGCATTTT.

This clonotype came up many times. V and J are TRBV7-2 and TRBJ2-2; possible D gene TRBD1, 6 bases. The CDR3 consists of 15 residues. V was trimmed by 5 bases and J by 7 bases, leaving 17 bases between them. From germline, CDR1 is SGHTA and CDR2 FQGNSA. The CDR3 nucleotides are TGTGCCAGCAGCGGTGGGACGAGGGGGATCGGGGAGCTGTTTTTT. It yields the protein CASSGGTRGIGELFF.

This clonotype came up a few times. The rearrangement uses TRBV20-1 and TRBJ2-7, with D possibly being TRBD1 or TRBD2 (5 bases each). V dropped 5 bases and J dropped 1 base, with 18 bases sitting between them. Looked up from germline, CDR1 is DFQATT and CDR2 is SNEGSKA (reference sequence). The CDR3 contains 15 residues. The DNA of the CDR3 is TGCAGTGCTGGTGGAGCGGCAGGGTCGTCCTACGAGCAGTACTTC. Its protein is CSAGGAAGSSYEQYF.

This clonotype was found many times. The V gene is TRBV5-1, the J gene TRBJ2-3; 10 positions agree with TRBD2. With 0 bases clipped from V and 2 bases from J, the junction kept 3 bases outside the gene matches. This CDR3 region has 16 residues. The germline V gene has CDR1 SGHRS and CDR2 YFSETQ. The CDR3 here is CASSLALAGDTDTQYF. As DNA, the CDR3 is TGCGCCAGCAGCTTGGCGCTAGCGGGAGACACAGATACGCAGTATTTT.

This clonotype was found many times. The chain carries TRBV20-1 and TRBJ2-7; the D is unclear. Per germline, CDR1 DFQATT and CDR2 SNEGSKA (reference sequence). The CDR3 extends over 13 amino acids. The V gene lost 0 bases and the J gene lost 5 bases, with 11 bases spanning the gap. The CDR3: CSARDPQANEQYF. The CDR3 nucleotides are TGCAGTGCTAGAGATCCCCAGGCTAACGAGCAGTACTTC.

This clonotype was counted at least ten times. The chain joins TRBV5-1 to TRBJ2-3, with unresolved D. V lost 0 bases and J 8 bases, leaving 4 bases between the germline ends. Germline V gene lookup returns CDR1 SGHRS and CDR2 YFSETQ. The CDR3 runs to 11 residues. The CDR3 here is CASSLAGTQYF. The CDR3 DNA reads TGCGCCAGCAGCTTGGCCGGTACGCAGTATTTT.

This clonotype is medium-sized in the sample. This chain links TRBV2 with TRBJ2-1; TRBD1 agrees at 10 bases. CDR3 length: 14 residues. Germline CDR1 reads SNHLY; CDR2 reads FYNNEI. The junction had 8 bases not matched to a gene; V was cut back by 6 bases and J by 9 bases. CDR3 sequence: CASRGRQGASEQFF. CDR3 DNA sequence: TGTGCCAGCAGGGGGAGACAGGGGGCTTCTGAGCAGTTCTTC. Based on the CDR3 plus reference TRBV2 and TRBJ2-1, the full variable domain is EPEVTQTPSHQVTQMGQEVILRCVPISNHLYFYWYRQILGQKVEFLVSFYNNEISEKSEIFDDQFSVERPDGSNFTLKIRSTKLEDSAMYFCASRGRQGASEQFFGPGTRLTVL.

Many counts were recorded for this clonotype. A junction boundary mismatches the germline segment, possibly from a read error. The genes are TRBV19 and TRBJ2-6; D is perhaps TRBD2 (5 bases). Germline CDR1 is LNHDA and CDR2 is SQIVND (reference sequence). The CDR3 runs 15 residues. The DNA for the CDR3 is TGTGCAAGTAGAGGGATGACCTCTGGGGCCAACGTCCTGACTTTC. This sequence encodes CASRGMTSGANVLTF.

This clonotype was counted at least ten times. This chain uses TRBV12-3 or TRBV12-4 with TRBJ1-1; 9 bases align to TRBD1. With V trimmed by 6 bases and J by 1 base, 0 bases remained unmatched. This CDR3 contains 13 residues. CDR3 in amino acids: CASRGQGNTEAFF. The CDR3 bases are TGTGCCAGCAGGGGACAGGGGAACACTGAAGCTTTCTTT.

This clonotype was counted ten times or more. V usage is TRBV6-5 and J usage is TRBJ2-5; possible D gene TRBD2, 6 bases. CDR1 is MNHEY and CDR2 is SVGAGI in the germline V gene. CDR3 length: 16 residues. Trimming took off 1 base at V and 2 bases at J, with 14 bases between the two ends. CDR3 sequence: CASSYFQGLGQETQYF. The CDR3, as DNA: TGTGCCAGCAGTTACTTCCAGGGACTCGGGCAAGAGACCCAGTACTTC.

In its sample, this clonotype was seen many times. This sequence joins TRBV20-1 and TRBJ1-5; D gene uncertain. Trimming stripped 6 bases from V and 4 bases from J, with 16 bases between. This CDR3 is 14 amino acids long. The germline CDR1 and CDR2 sequences are DFQATT and SNEGSKA (reference sequence). In DNA, the CDR3 is TGCAGTGCCAACAATCCAGCGGGGAATCAGCCCCAGCATTTT. Translating it yields CSANNPAGNQPQHF.

This clonotype was detected ten times or more. CDR3 region: CSAKTGMETQYF. The CDR3 region has the DNA TGCAGTGCCAAGACAGGGATGGAGACCCAGTACTTC. This sequence joins TRBV20-1 and TRBJ2-5, with TRBD1 matching 7 bases. V dropped 6 bases and J dropped 5; count of bases not matched to a gene: 6. CDR1 and CDR2 (germline): DFQATT, SNEGSKA (reference sequence). This CDR3 contains 12 residues.

This clonotype has at least ten counts. The J gene is TRBJ2-1, the V gene TRBV19; 10 positions match TRBD2. J gave up 4 bases and V 7 bases, and 7 bases lay outside the gene matches. The CDR3 runs 15 residues. Germline CDR1 is LNHDA and CDR2 is SQIVND (reference sequence). The CDR3 loop is CASKPGLAQYNEQFF. CDR3 in DNA: TGTGCCAGTAAACCGGGACTAGCGCAATACAATGAGCAGTTCTTC. Drawing the rest from reference TRBV19 and TRBJ2-1, the complete variable domain is DGGITQSPKYLFRKEGQNVTLSCEQNLNHDAMYWYRQDPGQGLRLIYYSQIVNDFQKGDIAEGYSVSREKKESFPLTVTSAQKNPTAFYLCASKPGLAQYNEQFFGPGTRLTVL.

The table lists this clonotype with a few counts. This chain uses TRBV6-2 or TRBV6-3 with TRBJ2-7; TRBD1 aligns across 8 bases. V gave up 8 bases and J gave up 2 bases; unmatched junction bases: 5. This CDR3 region has 13 residues. Germline CDR1 reads MNHEY; CDR2 reads SVGEGT. CDR3 nucleotides: TGTGCCAGCGCCCGGGACAGGCCCTACGAGCAGTACTTC. Amino acids: CASARDRPYEQYF.

The gene calls are TRBV7-6 and TRBJ2-1, with 7 bases lining up with TRBD2. Germline V gene sequence: CDR1 SGHVS, CDR2 FNYEAQ. The length of the CDR3 is 12 residues. The J segment lost 15 bases and the V segment lost 5 bases, leaving 10 bases of the junction unmatched. Written as DNA, the CDR3 is TGTGCCAGCAGCCCTGGCGGGACTAACCGGTTCTTC. It codes for CASSPGGTNRFF.

On this clonotype: Given the absence of the conserved phenylalanine or tryptophan at the CDR3 end, a read error is likely. The V call is TRBV18, the J call TRBJ1-1; tentative D call: TRBD1 (5 bases). The ends were cut back, 10 bases at V and 0 bases at J, with 15 bases in the middle. CDR1 KGHSH and CDR2 LQKENI come from the germline V gene. The CDR3 covers 14 residues. The chain's CDR3 is CATSGSRMNTEAFL. As DNA, the CDR3 is TGTGCCACATCAGGGTCCAGAATGAACACTGAAGCTTTCCTT.